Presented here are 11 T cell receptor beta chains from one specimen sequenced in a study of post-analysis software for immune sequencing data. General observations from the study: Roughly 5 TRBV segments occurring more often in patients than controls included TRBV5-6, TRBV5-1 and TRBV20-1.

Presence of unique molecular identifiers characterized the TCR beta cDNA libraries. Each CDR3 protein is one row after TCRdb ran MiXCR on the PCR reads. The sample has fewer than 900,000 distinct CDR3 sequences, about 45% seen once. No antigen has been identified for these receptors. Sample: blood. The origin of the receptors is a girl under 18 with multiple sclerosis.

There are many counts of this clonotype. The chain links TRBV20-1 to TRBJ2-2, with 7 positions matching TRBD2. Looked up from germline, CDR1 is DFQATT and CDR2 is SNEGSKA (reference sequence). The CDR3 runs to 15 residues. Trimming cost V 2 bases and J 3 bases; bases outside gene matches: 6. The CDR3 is CSARREELDTGELFF. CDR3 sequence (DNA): TGCAGTGCTAGACGGGAGGAACTGGACACCGGGGAGCTGTTTTTT.

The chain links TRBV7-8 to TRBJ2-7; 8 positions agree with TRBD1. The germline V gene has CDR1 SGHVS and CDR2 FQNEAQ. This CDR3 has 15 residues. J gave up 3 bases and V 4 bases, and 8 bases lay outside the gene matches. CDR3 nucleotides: TGTGCCAGCAGCTCTGGGACAGGCCTCTTCTACGAGCAGTACTTC. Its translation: CASSSGTGLFYEQYF.

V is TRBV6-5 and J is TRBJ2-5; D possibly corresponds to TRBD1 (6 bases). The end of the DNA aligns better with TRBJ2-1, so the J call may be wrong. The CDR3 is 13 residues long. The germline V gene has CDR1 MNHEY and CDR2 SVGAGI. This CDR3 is CASRRTVQETQFF. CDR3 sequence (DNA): TGTGCCAGCAGGAGGACAGTCCAAGAGACCCAGTTCTTC.

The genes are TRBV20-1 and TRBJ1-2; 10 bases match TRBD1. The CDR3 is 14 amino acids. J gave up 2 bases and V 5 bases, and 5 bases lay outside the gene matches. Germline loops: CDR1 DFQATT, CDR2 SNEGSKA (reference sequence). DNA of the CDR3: TGCAGTGCTCTCCGGACAGGGGGGAACTATGGCTACACCTTC. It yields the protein CSALRTGGNYGYTF.

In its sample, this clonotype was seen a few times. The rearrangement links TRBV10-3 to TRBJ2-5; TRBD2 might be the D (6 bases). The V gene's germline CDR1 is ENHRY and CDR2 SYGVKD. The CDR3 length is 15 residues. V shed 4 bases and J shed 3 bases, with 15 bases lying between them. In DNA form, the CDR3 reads TGTGCCATCAGTGCCCGGCGGGGCACAGAAGAGACCCAGTACTTC. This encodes CAISARRGTEETQYF.

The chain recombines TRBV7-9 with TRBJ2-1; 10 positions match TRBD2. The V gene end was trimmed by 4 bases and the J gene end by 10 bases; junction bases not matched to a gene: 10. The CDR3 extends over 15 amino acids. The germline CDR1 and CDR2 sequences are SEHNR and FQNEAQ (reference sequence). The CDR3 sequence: CASSSNALAGLEQFF. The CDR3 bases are TGTGCCAGCAGCTCCAACGCACTAGCGGGGCTCGAGCAGTTCTTC.

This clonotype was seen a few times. In DNA form, the CDR3 reads TGTGCCAGCAGCTTAGAGGGCTGGGGCGAGCAGTACTTC. This codes for CASSLEGWGEQYF. The chain uses TRBV7-2 and TRBJ2-7; no firm D call. V was shortened by 1 base and J by 6 bases, with 10 bases between the two germline ends. CDR3 length: 13 residues. Germline CDR1 SGHTA, CDR2 FQGNSA. The full variable domain, with the rest looked up from reference TRBV7-2 and TRBJ2-7, is GAGVSQSPSNKVTEKGKDVELRCDPISGHTALYWYRQSLGQGLEFLIYFQGNSAPDKSGLPSDRFSAERTGGSVSTLTIQRTQQEDSAVYLCASSLEGWGEQYFGPGTRLTVT.

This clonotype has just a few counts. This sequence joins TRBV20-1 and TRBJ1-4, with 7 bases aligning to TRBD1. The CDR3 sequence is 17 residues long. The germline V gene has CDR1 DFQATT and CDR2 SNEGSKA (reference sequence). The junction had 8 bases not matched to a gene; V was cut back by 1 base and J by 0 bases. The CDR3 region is CSARVRQGRATNEKLFF. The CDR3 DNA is TGCAGTGCTAGAGTCCGACAGGGACGTGCAACTAATGAAAAACTGTTTTTT.

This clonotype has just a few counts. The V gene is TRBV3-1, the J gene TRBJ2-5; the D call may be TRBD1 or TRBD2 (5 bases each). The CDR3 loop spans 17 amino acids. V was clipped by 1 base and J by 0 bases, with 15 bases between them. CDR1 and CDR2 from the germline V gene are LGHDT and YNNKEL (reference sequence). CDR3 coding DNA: TGTGCCAGCAGCCAAGGGGATCCCAGGGAGTACCAAGAGACCCAGTACTTC. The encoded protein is CASSQGDPREYQETQYF.

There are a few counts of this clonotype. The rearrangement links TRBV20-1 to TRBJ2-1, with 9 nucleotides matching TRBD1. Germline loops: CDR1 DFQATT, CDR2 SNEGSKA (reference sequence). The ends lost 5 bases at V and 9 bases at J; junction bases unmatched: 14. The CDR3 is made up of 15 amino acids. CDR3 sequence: CSAHLVGQGLGEQFF. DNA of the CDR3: TGCAGTGCTCACCTCGTGGGACAGGGCCTCGGTGAGCAGTTCTTC.

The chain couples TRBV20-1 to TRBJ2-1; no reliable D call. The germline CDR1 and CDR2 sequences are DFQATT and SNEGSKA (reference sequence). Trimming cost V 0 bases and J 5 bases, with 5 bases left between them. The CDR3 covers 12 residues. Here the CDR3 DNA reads TGCAGTGCTAGAGATCTCCACAATGAGCAGTTCTTC. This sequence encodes CSARDLHNEQFF.